The clone carrying this T cell receptor (beta chain) was picked up one time. This record belongs to a study of blood T cells in healthy people across ages. Primed by a sample-barcoded 5' primer and a J-beta primer mix, a second PCR proceeded for roughly 7 to 11 cycles. TCRdb called the 5' RACE reads again in MiXCR, with one record for every CDR3 protein. The sample lists about 830,000 distinct CDR3 sequences, around 62% occurring once. Sequencing was done on a sample of blood. The TCR comes from a man aged 30 to 39 in good health.

This CDR3 reads CASISMGHHGYTF. The CDR3 nucleotides read TGTGCCAGCATCTCGATGGGCCACCATGGCTACACCTTC. V is TRBV12-3 or TRBV12-4 and J is TRBJ1-2, with D unclear. Trimming pared 7 bases from V and 6 bases from J, leaving 15 bases between. The CDR3 covers 13 residues.